These T cell receptor beta chains were read from a single sample in a study of shared clonotypes between healthy human individuals. Here immunoSEQ multiplex PCR was the method, and the copy in TCRdb shows in-frame clones only, minus some. The table has about 2,200,000 clones, 90% to 95% seen once. The sequenced material came from naive CD8+ T cells from PBMCs. Source of these receptors: a man aged 18 to 29 in good health. Some clones in this sample may be carry-over from other donors' samples. Each CDR3 is given with its conserved first and last residue.

v_call	cdr3_length	cdr3_aa
TRBV6-6	15	CASSYLEYSNQPQHF
TRBV19	15	CASSIDRRGYNEQFF
TRBV13	15	CASSPKGWVDTEAFF
TRBV29-1	15	CSVEVGDRVFYEQYF
TRBV27	14	CASRGGLAGNEQFF
TRBV4-1	17	CASRALGEREGAYEQYF
TRBV19	14	CASSHRVGDTEAFF
TRBV9	15	CASSSRDRAENIQYF
TRBV6-5	15	CASSYSIAVRTEAFF
TRBV28	16	CASSTPGEGLNQPQHF